This T cell receptor beta chain stems from a study of blood T cell repertoires in COVID-19. Libraries were prepared by immunoSEQ multiplex PCR; TCRdb keeps only in-frame clonotypes and omits some of them. The sample includes more than 400,000 clones, around 90% of them seen just once. Between the trimmed V and J ends, which lost 2 bases and 12 bases, there was a span of 15 bases. The CDR3 spans 13 residues. Germline V gene lookup returns CDR1 SGHRS and CDR2 YFSETQ. The rearrangement uses TRBV5-1 and TRBJ2-1; D possibly corresponds to TRBD2 (6 bases). The sequencing sample was made of PBMCs or T cells enriched from blood (not recorded which). The source of this sequence is a woman younger than 35 who had recovered from COVID-19. CDR3 sequence (DNA): TGCGCCAGCAGCTTTGCTAGCGTTTTTGGGCAGTTCTTC. Protein product: CASSFASVFGQFF.